The following is a T cell receptor (beta chain) sequence with its context. Its antigen is unidentified. The sample belongs to a study of metastatic and nonmetastatic thyroid tumors. As for the study in general: Repertoires from blood and tumor or nodule tissue of malignant and benign thyroid patients were compared. Overall study results and limits: Benign nodules reportedly had significantly lower TCR beta diversity than malignant thyroid tumors in blood and tumor.

The CDR3 is 11 amino acids. V was cut by 1 base and J by 10 bases, with 2 bases left in between. All patients reached thyroid surgery having received no treatment beforehand. In the original analysis: For papillary thyroid cancer, a distant-metastasis classifier was constructed from CDR3 differences observed across clinicopathological groups. MiXCR re-clonotyped the PCR reads for TCRdb. The V and J calls and clone size are TCRdb's, not the authors'. The repertoire includes some 4,000 clones, around a third of them detected once, and approximately 27% sits in the top ten. This clonotype originated in a male donor with papillary thyroid cancer or a benign thyroid nodule (not recorded which). Some clones in this sample may be carry-over from other donors' samples. V gene TRBV12-3 or TRBV12-4 combines with J gene TRBJ1-6; D remains ambiguous. Sequencing used adjacent normal tissue. The CDR3 reads CASSLESPLHF. The CDR3 nucleotides are TGTGCCAGCAGTTTAGAATCACCCCTCCACTTT.